The rows below give T cell receptor beta chains drawn from one sample of a study of cytomegalovirus exposure and HLA in healthy donors. TCRdb keeps only in-frame clones here, not all; method: immunoSEQ multiplex PCR. The sample lists more than 150,000 clones, 84% occurring once. The sample taken for sequencing was PBMCs. The receptor source for this set is a girl aged 2 to 10 in good health and CMV-seropositive. Both conserved end residues are part of each CDR3. Each record gives: clone size, J gene, D gene, V gene, CDR3 DNA, CDR3 protein. A D gene is named only where the DNA matches it firmly. Clone sizes are given selectively: once, few, many, or a class where the clone is expanded.

>-|TRBJ2-3|TRBD2|TRBV15
TGTGCCACCAGCAGAGGACTAGCGGAGTTTAGCACAGATACGCAGTATTTT
CATSRGLAEFSTDTQYF
>-|TRBJ2-1|TRBD1|TRBV5-6
TGTGCCAGCAGGCTGGCGTACAGGGGGCGAAATGAGCAGTTCTTC
CASRLAYRGRNEQFF
>-|TRBJ1-2|TRBD1|TRBV5-1
TGCGCCAGCAGTTCCGGGACAGGGAGAGCATCGTGGGGCTACACCTTC
CASSSGTGRASWGYTF
>-|TRBJ2-7|-|TRBV9
TGTGCCAGCAGCGCCACAACGACAGGCCGGGACGAGCAGTACTTC
CASSATTTGRDEQYF
>-|TRBJ1-3|-|TRBV19
TGTGCCAGTAGTACCGGACTTACTTACTCTGGAAACACCATATATTTT
CASSTGLTYSGNTIYF
>-|TRBJ2-7|TRBD1|TRBV28
TGTGCCAGCAGTTCCCTGACGCAGGGGGCTCAAGAGCAGTACTTC
CASSSLTQGAQEQYF
>-|TRBJ1-6|TRBD1|TRBV7-8
TGTGCCAGCAGTCCCATTACCGGGACAGGGGGGGGCTCACCCCTCCACTTT
CASSPITGTGGGSPLHF
>few|TRBJ1-4|TRBD1|TRBV10-3
TGTGCCATCAAACCAGGGGGTGGTGAAAAACTGTTTTTT
CAIKPGGGEKLFF
>-|TRBJ2-7|TRBD1|TRBV6-5
TGTGCCAGCAGCCGAGCCCGGGACAGGGGTTACGAGCAGTACTTC
CASSRARDRGYEQYF
>-|TRBJ1-6|-|TRBV2
TGTGCCAGCAGTGATGATGGACAGAGTGATTCACCCCTCCACTTT
CASSDDGQSDSPLHF
>once|TRBJ1-4|-|TRBV21-1
TGTGCCAGCAGCTCAGTTGAAAAACTGTTTTTT
CASSSVEKLFF
>-|TRBJ2-1|-|TRBV27
TGTGCCAGCAGAACTGGGGGGGGGCGCGATGAGCAGTTCTTC
CASRTGGGRDEQFF
>-|TRBJ1-3|TRBD1|TRBV5-6
TGTGCCAGCAGCAACAGGGGATTCACTGGAAACACCATATATTTT
CASSNRGFTGNTIYF
>-|TRBJ1-1|-|TRBV6-1
TGTGCCAGCAGTGAAGGCTACGAAGCTTTCTTT
CASSEGYEAFF
>once|TRBJ2-7|-|TRBV5-1
TGCGCCAGCACCGCCCAGCCAGGTTACGAGCAGTACTTC
CASTAQPGYEQYF
>-|TRBJ2-3|TRBD2|TRBV7-3
TGTGCCAGCAGCTTAATCGCGGGGGGACTCACAGATACGCAGTATTTT
CASSLIAGGLTDTQYF
>-|TRBJ1-3|-|TRBV5-5
TGTGCCAGCAGCCGGACGGGATCTGGAAACACCATATATTTT
CASSRTGSGNTIYF
>-|TRBJ2-2|TRBD1|TRBV6-5
TGTGCCAGCAGCAGGGGGCCCGGGGAGCTGTTTTTT
CASSRGPGELFF
>once|TRBJ2-1|TRBD2|TRBV7-6
TGTGCCAGCAGCCCCGGACTAGCGGGTTTCTACAATGAGCAGTTCTTC
CASSPGLAGFYNEQFF
>-|TRBJ2-6|-|TRBV19
TGTGCCAGTAGTATAAGCTCGACTGGGGCCAACGTCCTGACTTTC
CASSISSTGANVLTF
>-|TRBJ2-3|TRBD2|TRBV28
TGTGCCAGCAGTATGGTTGGGGGACAGGGTTTCCCGGGACTAGCGGGATTTCTGGATACGCAGTATTTT
CASSMVGGQGFPGLAGFLDTQYF
>-|TRBJ2-5|-|TRBV27
TGTGCCAGCAGTCGAGGGATGCTACAAGAGACCCAGTACTTC
CASSRGMLQETQYF
>-|TRBJ1-5|TRBD1|TRBV7-8
TGTGCCAGCAGCTCCCCAGGTCGACAGGGGGCGCGAAATCAGCCCCAGCATTTT
CASSSPGRQGARNQPQHF
>-|TRBJ2-5|TRBD2|TRBV10-3
TGTGCCATCAGTGCCGCCGGACTAGCGGAAGAGACCCAGTACTTC
CAISAAGLAEETQYF
>-|TRBJ1-3|TRBD1|TRBV4-1
TGCGCCAGCAGCCAAGATCGTTTTACGGGACAGATCTCTGGAAACACCATATATTTT
CASSQDRFTGQISGNTIYF
>-|TRBJ2-7|-|TRBV18
TGTGCCAGCTCACCCGGACACGGCTACGAGCAGTACTTC
CASSPGHGYEQYF
>-|TRBJ2-7|TRBD2|TRBV4-1
TGCGCCAGCAGCCAAGAGCTCGCGGGGGGTCCCTACGAGCAGTACTTC
CASSQELAGGPYEQYF
>-|TRBJ2-1|TRBD2|TRBV11-3
TGTGCCAGTGTGATTCGGCGGGGGGCGAATGAGCAGTTCTTC
CASVIRRGANEQFF
>-|TRBJ1-2|-|TRBV9
TGTGCCAGCAGCGTAGCTTCCCCGGGGAGCTACTATGGCTACACCTTC
CASSVASPGSYYGYTF
>-|TRBJ2-5|TRBD1|TRBV7-6
TGTGCCAGCAGTTTAGGAGGGGTTGGTCGGACAGGGGGATTGGAAGAGACCCAGTACTTC
CASSLGGVGRTGGLEETQYF
>-|TRBJ2-7|TRBD2|TRBV7-8
TGTGCCAGCAGCCGTCTAGCGGGAGGACACCACGAGCAGTACTTC
CASSRLAGGHHEQYF
>-|TRBJ1-2|-|TRBV5-1
TGCGCCAGCAGGCTTCAGGAGGGTACTTATGGCTACACCTTC
CASRLQEGTYGYTF
>-|TRBJ2-3|TRBD2|TRBV27
TGTGCCAGCAGAACCCCTAGCGGGAGGGGCACAGATACGCAGTATTTT
CASRTPSGRGTDTQYF
>-|TRBJ1-2|-|TRBV5-6
TGTGCCAGCAGCTTGGAGGGGCGTCCGAACTATGGCTACACCTTC
CASSLEGRPNYGYTF
>-|TRBJ2-7|-|TRBV2
TGTGCCAGCAGTGGGCGGGACCCAACCTACGAGCAGTACTTC
CASSGRDPTYEQYF
>-|TRBJ1-4|-|TRBV28
TGTGCCAGCAGTTTGGTAGGACACACAACTAATGAAAAACTGTTTTTT
CASSLVGHTTNEKLFF
>few|TRBJ2-7|TRBD2|TRBV7-3
TGTGCCAGCAGCTTGGGACCTAGCGGGGGGGCCTGGGAGCAGTACTTC
CASSLGPSGGAWEQYF
>-|TRBJ2-3|TRBD2|TRBV4-2
TGTGCCAGCAGCCAAGATGCTAGCGGGAGCCCCACAGATACGCAGTATTTT
CASSQDASGSPTDTQYF
>-|TRBJ1-1|-|TRBV6-5
TGTGCCAGCAGTTACGGGGCCATAATGAACACTGAAGCTTTCTTT
CASSYGAIMNTEAFF
>-|TRBJ1-2|TRBD1|TRBV28
TGTGCCAGCTTTTCATCACCCCGGGACAGCCATGGCTACACCTTC
CASFSSPRDSHGYTF
>-|TRBJ1-1|-|TRBV7-4
TGTGCCAGCAGCTCAAAAGGGACACCCAACACTGAAGCTTTCTTT
CASSSKGTPNTEAFF
>-|TRBJ2-3|-|TRBV5-6
TGTGCCAGCTCCCAAATGGGAGGTACAGATACGCAGTATTTT
CASSQMGGTDTQYF
>-|TRBJ2-5|-|TRBV6-1
TGTGCCAGCAGTGAGGACTCCAGTAAAGAGACCCAGTACTTC
CASSEDSSKETQYF
>-|TRBJ2-7|-|TRBV27
TGTGCCAGCAGACAGGGAAACTCCTACGAGCAGTACTTC
CASRQGNSYEQYF
>-|TRBJ2-1|-|TRBV6-5
TGTGCCAGCAGTCCCCATTTGGGGCCCTACAATGAGCAGTTCTTC
CASSPHLGPYNEQFF
>-|TRBJ2-7|TRBD2|TRBV28
TGTGCCAGCGACCCTGGCGGCGGGAGGGCTTACGAGCAGTACTTC
CASDPGGGRAYEQYF
>-|TRBJ2-7|-|TRBV15
TGTGCCACCAGCAGCACGCCACGGTCCGGAGCCTACGAGCAGTACTTC
CATSSTPRSGAYEQYF
>-|TRBJ1-3|-|TRBV30
TGTGCCTGGGCCAGGATCTCTGGAAACACCATATATTTT
CAWARISGNTIYF
>-|TRBJ1-1|-|TRBV7-7
TGTGCTAGCAGCTTAGCGCTAGAAAAGTTAGGCCCTGAAGCTTTCTTT
CASSLALEKLGPEAFF
>-|TRBJ2-1|-|TRBV21-1
TGTGCCAGCAGCAAAGACGTCCCGTGGGCCAGATACGACAATGAGCAGTTCTTC
CASSKDVPWARYDNEQFF
>few|TRBJ1-1|-|TRBV4-2
TGTGCCAGCAGCCAAGCAGGGGCGGTTGCTGCTTTCTTT
CASSQAGAVAAFF
>-|TRBJ1-1|-|TRBV5-1
TGCGCCAGCAGCTTGGCTCGCCAGGACACTGAAGCTTTCTTT
CASSLARQDTEAFF
>few|TRBJ2-7|TRBD1|TRBV4-1
TGCGCCAGCAGCCAATACCAGGGGGCCTACGAGCAGTACTTC
CASSQYQGAYEQYF
>-|TRBJ2-6|TRBD1|TRBV7-3
TGTGCCAGCAGCTCTTCCTTTACAGGGGATTCGGCCAACGTCCTGACTTTC
CASSSSFTGDSANVLTF
>-|TRBJ2-2|TRBD1|TRBV2
TGTGCCAGCAGACAGGGGCGGGCCGGGGAGCTGTTTTTT
CASRQGRAGELFF